The rows below give T cell receptor beta chains drawn from one sample of a study of T cell responses to AZD1222 COVID-19 vaccine. Sequenced by immunoSEQ multiplex PCR; TCRdb stores in-frame clones only, minus some. The table has 180,000 or so clones, more than 80% seen once. The sequences come from peripheral blood, collected on day 0 of AZD1222 vaccination. These receptor sequences come from an adult in good health. Both conserved end residues are part of each CDR3. A D gene is named only where the DNA matches it firmly. Expanded clones are given a class, and other clones once, few, many or no size at all.

NA | TRBJ2-7 | TRBV6-5 | NA | CASSTVRRRRNEQYF | TGTGCCAGCAGTACTGTGAGGCGCCGACGGAACGAGCAGTACTTC
NA | TRBJ2-3 | TRBV6-1 | NA | CASSEVTKILFSTDTQYF | TGTGCCAGCAGTGAAGTGACAAAGATCCTCTTTAGCACAGATACGCAGTATTTT
NA | TRBJ2-3 | TRBV6-1 | NA | CASSARRADGTDTQYF | TGTGCCAGCAGTGCAAGGCGGGCCGATGGGACAGATACGCAGTATTTT
NA | TRBJ2-1 | TRBV10-3 | TRBD1 | CAISTNHRGFDEQFF | TGTGCCATCAGCACCAATCACAGGGGATTCGATGAGCAGTTCTTC
NA | TRBJ2-3 | TRBV6-2/TRBV6-3 | TRBD2 | CASSPRPLAGSDTQYF | TGTGCCAGCAGCCCTAGGCCCCTAGCGGGTTCAGATACGCAGTATTTT
once | TRBJ1-2 | TRBV21-1 | NA | CASSKADRLSYGYTF | TGTGCCAGCAGCAAAGCGGACAGATTGAGCTATGGCTACACCTTC
NA | TRBJ1-2 | TRBV5-4 | NA | CASSPPPAVINYGYTF | TGTGCCAGCAGCCCACCCCCGGCAGTCATTAACTATGGCTACACCTTC
NA | TRBJ1-5 | TRBV24-1 | NA | CATSGGSSNQPQHF | TGTGCCACCAGTGGGGGAAGTAGCAATCAGCCCCAGCATTTT
NA | TRBJ2-1 | TRBV10-3 | TRBD2 | CAISESGGGTYNEQFF | TGTGCCATCAGTGAGTCAGGCGGGGGGACCTACAATGAGCAGTTCTTC
NA | TRBJ1-2 | TRBV5-6 | TRBD1 | CASSLVQGAPGYTF | TGTGCCAGCAGCTTGGTACAGGGGGCGCCTGGCTACACCTTC
NA | TRBJ1-2 | TRBV6-5 | NA | CASSSGGGYTF | TGTGCCAGCAGTTCCGGAGGCGGCTACACCTTC
NA | TRBJ2-1 | TRBV3-1/TRBV3-2 | NA | CASRLRGSSYNEQFF | TGTGCCAGCAGGCTGAGGGGGAGCTCCTACAATGAGCAGTTCTTC
NA | TRBJ1-2 | TRBV5-6 | NA | CASSYQGGYTF | TGTGCCAGCAGCTATCAGGGGGGCTACACCTTC
NA | TRBJ1-4 | TRBV5-1 | TRBD1 | CASSPSGTGGRTNEKLFF | TGCGCCAGCAGCCCGTCCGGGACAGGGGGCAGAACTAATGAAAAACTGTTTTTT
NA | TRBJ2-7 | TRBV7-9 | TRBD2 | CASSLARFDGRYEQYF | TGTGCCAGCAGCTTAGCGCGGTTCGACGGGAGGTACGAGCAGTACTTC
NA | TRBJ1-2 | TRBV6-5 | NA | CASSYGQAYGYTF | TGTGCCAGCAGTTACGGGCAGGCCTATGGCTACACCTTC
once | TRBJ2-5 | TRBV15 | NA | CATSRDLGREETQYF | TGTGCCACCAGCAGAGATTTGGGCAGGGAAGAGACCCAGTACTTC
NA | TRBJ2-5 | TRBV27 | NA | CASSSTTGLQETQYF | TGTGCCAGCAGTTCTACGACAGGACTCCAAGAGACCCAGTACTTC
NA | TRBJ2-1 | TRBV5-6 | NA | CASSLVRHARAYNEQFF | TGTGCCAGCAGCTTGGTGCGCCATGCGAGGGCTTACAATGAGCAGTTCTTC
NA | TRBJ1-6 | TRBV15 | NA | CATSRGYNSPLHF | TGTGCCACCAGCAGGGGATATAATTCACCCCTCCACTTT
NA | TRBJ1-2 | TRBV7-9 | NA | CASSLESGNYGYTF | TGTGCCAGCAGCTTAGAATCCGGAAACTATGGCTACACCTTC
NA | TRBJ1-2 | TRBV6-1 | TRBD1 | CASSEALLGQGASAYGYTF | TGTGCCAGCAGTGAAGCGCTTCTGGGACAGGGGGCCTCCGCCTATGGCTACACCTTC
NA | TRBJ1-1 | TRBV5-6 | TRBD1 | CASSFRMTGATEAFF | TGTGCCAGCAGCTTTAGAATGACAGGGGCCACTGAAGCTTTCTTT
NA | TRBJ2-1 | TRBV30 | TRBD2 | CAWSRRGRAPSEQFF | TGTGCCTGGAGCCGACGCGGGAGGGCCCCCAGTGAGCAGTTCTTC
NA | TRBJ2-7 | TRBV14 | NA | CASSQDQRSSYEQYF | TGTGCCAGCAGCCAAGATCAAAGATCTTCCTACGAGCAGTACTTC
NA | TRBJ2-7 | TRBV19 | NA | CASSARPSYEQYF | TGTGCCAGTAGTGCGCGGCCCTCCTACGAGCAGTACTTC
NA | TRBJ1-3 | TRBV7-9 | NA | CASSPQQGKIRNTIYF | TGTGCCAGCAGCCCGCAACAGGGTAAAATCAGAAACACCATATATTTT
NA | TRBJ2-7 | TRBV27 | TRBD2 | CASSPRLAGAYEQYF | TGTGCCAGCAGTCCCCGACTAGCGGGAGCGTACGAGCAGTACTTC
NA | TRBJ2-1 | TRBV5-5 | NA | CASSVGQTNNEQFF | TGTGCCAGCAGTGTCGGGCAGACCAACAATGAGCAGTTCTTC
NA | TRBJ1-2 | TRBV19 | TRBD1 | CASSTTGTDNYGYTF | TGTGCCAGTAGTACGACCGGGACAGACAACTATGGCTACACCTTC
NA | TRBJ1-1 | TRBV10-3 | NA | CATRVGTKSAFF | TGTGCCACCCGGGTTGGGACTAAATCGGCTTTCTTT
NA | TRBJ1-1 | TRBV2 | NA | CASSEAGSYTEAFF | TGTGCCAGCAGTGAGGCAGGGAGTTACACTGAAGCTTTCTTT
NA | TRBJ1-2 | TRBV29-1 | NA | CSVEGGRDGNRDYGYTF | TGCAGCGTTGAGGGAGGGAGAGATGGGAATCGAGACTATGGCTACACCTTC
NA | TRBJ1-1 | TRBV2 | NA | CASRVNTEAFF | TGTGCCAGCAGGGTGAACACTGAAGCTTTCTTT
NA | TRBJ1-6 | TRBV12-5 | TRBD1 | CASGPGQVRESPLHF | TGTGCTAGTGGACCAGGACAGGTCAGGGAATCACCCCTCCACTTT
NA | TRBJ1-2 | TRBV3-1/TRBV3-2 | TRBD1 | CASSQVSQEGATDGYTF | TGTGCCAGCAGCCAAGTAAGTCAAGAGGGGGCAACGGATGGCTACACCTTC
NA | TRBJ2-7 | TRBV20-1 | TRBD2 | CSASGIAGGLGDEQYF | TGCAGTGCTAGTGGTATAGCGGGAGGGCTGGGAGACGAGCAGTACTTC
NA | TRBJ1-6 | TRBV6-5 | TRBD1 | CASLPGTDNSPLHF | TGTGCCAGCCTACCCGGGACAGACAATTCACCCCTCCACTTT
NA | TRBJ2-1 | TRBV30 | NA | CAWSVTRYNEQFF | TGTGCCTGGAGTGTAACCCGGTACAATGAGCAGTTCTTC
NA | TRBJ1-1 | TRBV15 | NA | CATSAVGGNTEAFF | TGTGCCACCAGCGCGGTTGGGGGGAACACTGAAGCTTTCTTT
NA | TRBJ1-2 | TRBV3-1/TRBV3-2 | NA | CASSLSSPGNYGYTF | TGTGCCAGCAGTCTATCTAGTCCAGGGAATTATGGCTACACCTTC
NA | TRBJ1-2 | TRBV18 | NA | CASSPREVSGYTF | TGTGCCAGCTCACCAAGGGAGGTTTCCGGCTACACCTTC
NA | TRBJ1-2 | TRBV6-5 | TRBD1 | CASGRGNYGYTF | TGTGCCAGCGGCAGGGGGAACTATGGCTACACCTTC
NA | TRBJ2-2 | TRBV14 | TRBD1 | CASSQGQGSTGELFF | TGTGCCAGCAGCCAGGGACAGGGGAGCACCGGGGAGCTGTTTTTT
NA | TRBJ2-1 | TRBV5-1 | NA | CASSLESGGLNEQFF | TGCGCCAGCAGCTTAGAGTCAGGGGGACTCAATGAGCAGTTCTTC
NA | TRBJ2-2 | TRBV2 | NA | CASSEDGAGELFF | TGTGCCAGCAGTGAGGACGGCGCCGGGGAGCTGTTTTTT
NA | TRBJ2-1 | TRBV29-1 | NA | CSVDGQGSEQFF | TGCAGCGTTGATGGCCAGGGTTCAGAACAGTTCTTC
NA | TRBJ2-1 | TRBV11-3 | TRBD1 | CASSSGQGLGEQFF | TGTGCCAGCAGCTCCGGACAGGGGTTGGGTGAGCAGTTCTTC
NA | TRBJ1-2 | TRBV19 | NA | CASSHRDLTPLF | TGTGCCAGTAGTCACCGGGACCTCACTCCCCTATTC
NA | TRBJ1-2 | TRBV10-3 | TRBD1 | CAINEGTGASGYGYTF | TGTGCCATCAACGAGGGGACAGGGGCCTCGGGGTATGGCTACACCTTC
NA | TRBJ1-6 | TRBV9 | TRBD1 | CASRAGTGDNSPLHF | TGTGCCAGCAGGGCAGGGACAGGGGATAATTCACCCCTCCACTTT
NA | TRBJ1-1 | TRBV28 | NA | CASSSTRANTEAFF | TGTGCCAGCAGCTCTACCAGGGCGAACACTGAAGCTTTCTTT
NA | TRBJ2-2 | TRBV19 | TRBD2 | CASSPGTSLWGELFF | TGTGCCAGTAGTCCTGGGACTAGTCTTTGGGGGGAGCTGTTTTTT
NA | TRBJ1-5 | TRBV5-1 | NA | CASSFGGNQPQHF | TGCGCCAGCAGCTTCGGGGGGAATCAGCCCCAGCATTTT
few | TRBJ1-1 | TRBV6-2/TRBV6-3 | NA | CASSSYGNTEAFF | TGTGCCAGCAGCTCCTACGGGAACACTGAAGCTTTCTTT
NA | TRBJ2-7 | TRBV5-1 | NA | CASSLTTSEQYF | TGCGCCAGCAGCCTCACGACTAGTGAGCAGTACTTC
NA | TRBJ1-3 | TRBV30 | NA | CAWGGGTDGNTIYF | TGTGCCTGGGGGGGAGGGACGGATGGAAACACCATATATTTT
NA | TRBJ1-1 | TRBV28 | TRBD1 | CASSFNRGGTEAFF | TGTGCCAGCAGTTTTAACAGGGGAGGGACTGAAGCTTTCTTT
NA | TRBJ2-7 | TRBV25-1 | TRBD2 | CASSDSGGSYEQYF | TGTGCCAGCAGTGACTCGGGGGGCTCCTACGAGCAGTACTTC